What follows is one T cell receptor (beta chain) and its context. Its target is unknown. The method was immunoSEQ multiplex PCR; TCRdb's version includes in-frame clones alone and lacks a portion of them. Of nearly 750,000 clones in the sample, over 55% were seen once. These data are taken from a study of shared clonotypes between healthy human individuals. Study conclusions and caveats: Across subsets, estimated richness was generally greater for naive than for memory populations.

CDR1 and CDR2 (germline): LNHNV, YYDKDF (reference sequence). This CDR3 region has 14 residues. J lost 5 bases, V lost 8 bases, and 8 bases had no gene match. This TCR was recovered from a woman in her thirties in good health. The gene calls are TRBV15 and TRBJ2-7, with 11 bases matching TRBD1. The specimen was memory CD4+ T cells sorted from blood. Subset defined: CD45RA-negative fraction. CDR3 nucleotides: TGTGCCACCTGGCCAGGACAGGGGGCAGACGAGCAGTACTTC. Residues: CATWPGQGADEQYF.